These T cell receptor beta chains were read from a single sample in a study of cytomegalovirus exposure and HLA in healthy donors. Generated by immunoSEQ multiplex PCR, the TCRdb table keeps only in-frame clones and is missing some. The data show approximately 97,000 clones, 78% seen once. Material: PBMCs. Source of these receptors: a woman aged 40 to 55 in good health and CMV-seropositive. Each CDR3 is given with its conserved first and last residue. D genes are given only for firm matches.

length	V	J	D	CDR3
15	TRBV18	TRBJ1-4	-	CASSPVQGSQEKLFF
15	TRBV6-1	TRBJ2-5	TRBD1	CASSGQGARGETQYF
12	TRBV27	TRBJ2-7	TRBD2	CASSFSGAAQYF
14	TRBV11-2	TRBJ1-1	TRBD1	CASSPITGGAGAFF
19	TRBV4-2	TRBJ2-7	TRBD2	CASSQGKVGLAASSYEQYF
14	TRBV19	TRBJ2-7	TRBD1	CASSPNPTGDEQYF
14	TRBV7-9	TRBJ1-1	-	CASSLRQAGSEAFF
17	TRBV4-2	TRBJ1-1	-	CASSRSVLGQGGTEAFF
14	TRBV11-2	TRBJ1-1	-	CASSLQPGDTEAFF
14	TRBV4-1	TRBJ2-3	-	CASSRSGSRDTQYF
15	TRBV6-5	TRBJ1-2	-	CASSYFPGSARGYTF
13	TRBV29-1	TRBJ2-2	-	CSVDSSNTGELFF
13	TRBV30	TRBJ1-1	-	CAWSVRENTEAFF
16	TRBV7-6	TRBJ1-4	-	CASSLEGRATNEKLFF
15	TRBV9	TRBJ2-7	TRBD1	CASSVGGTGRYEQYF
13	TRBV30	TRBJ2-5	TRBD1	CAWKQGKRETQYF
15	TRBV6-5	TRBJ2-1	TRBD2	CASSLGLAGVGEQFF
14	TRBV7-3	TRBJ1-2	TRBD1	CASSSPRTGKGYTF
14	TRBV6-1	TRBJ2-7	-	CASSVRTEAYEQYF
16	TRBV29-1	TRBJ2-1	-	CSVEDRGGTAYNEQFF
14	TRBV28	TRBJ2-7	TRBD1	CASSFWTGNYEQYF
14	TRBV4-1	TRBJ1-4	TRBD1	CASRRQGGNEKLFF
12	TRBV5-1	TRBJ1-1	-	CASSLDEDRAFF
15	TRBV2	TRBJ2-7	TRBD2	CASSDPWSSGTEQYF
14	TRBV19	TRBJ1-1	-	CASRPPTANTEAFF
19	TRBV4-2	TRBJ2-6	TRBD2	CASSLGAGGLNSGANVLTF
17	TRBV30	TRBJ2-2	TRBD1	CAWSVPGQVVDTGELFF
15	TRBV5-4	TRBJ1-4	TRBD1	CASSARQGGNEKLFF
14	TRBV5-1	TRBJ1-1	-	CASSLGSGSGGAFF
14	TRBV15	TRBJ1-5	-	CATSMARAGQPQHF
14	TRBV5-1	TRBJ2-3	-	CASRRGLSTDTQYF
17	TRBV4-1	TRBJ2-3	TRBD2	CASSRILVASGSDTQYF
14	TRBV4-1	TRBJ2-7	TRBD2	CASSVRENSYEQYF
14	TRBV6-5	TRBJ1-1	-	CASRSWEGDTEAFF
13	TRBV12-5	TRBJ2-3	-	CASGASGTDTQYF